This is a list of T cell receptor beta chains from one sample in a study of beta chain features in type 1 diabetes. TCRdb's table, derived via immunoSEQ multiplex PCR, lists solely in-frame clones and lacks some. Here the sample spans hundreds of thousands of clones, around 15% being singletons. Material for sequencing was naive CD4+ T cells from blood. The receptor source for this set is a man aged 18 to 30 with type 1 diabetes. CDR3s include the opening cysteine and the closing phenylalanine or tryptophan. Each record gives: V gene, clone size, CDR3 length, D gene, J gene, CDR3 DNA, CDR3 protein. The D gene is left open where the match is weak. Only part of the rows carry a size: once, few, many, or a class if the clone is expanded.

>TRBV7-9|few|16|TRBD1|TRBJ1-2
TGTGCCAGCAGCTTAAAGGACAGGGGTGTGAACTATGGCTACACCTTC
CASSLKDRGVNYGYTF
>TRBV4-2|NA|15|NA|TRBJ1-6
TGTGCCAGCAGCCAGAATACCGGGGGAAGTTCACCCCTCCACTTT
CASSQNTGGSSPLHF
>TRBV5-4|NA|15|TRBD2|TRBJ2-6
TGTGCCAGCAGCGGCGGGGGTGGTGGGGCCAACGTCCTGACTTTC
CASSGGGGGANVLTF
>TRBV5-6|NA|13|NA|TRBJ2-3
TGTGCCAGCAGCTCGACAGGCACAGATACGCAGTATTTT
CASSSTGTDTQYF
>TRBV6-5|NA|14|NA|TRBJ1-1
TGTGCCAGCAGTCGACAGAGACTGAACACTGAAGCTTTCTTT
CASSRQRLNTEAFF
>TRBV10-3|many|13|TRBD1|TRBJ2-3
TGTGCCATCACCAGGGGGACCACAGATACGCAGTATTTT
CAITRGTTDTQYF
>TRBV5-1|NA|13|NA|TRBJ2-5
TGCGCCAGCAGCCGTAGCCGGGAAGAGACCCAGTACTTC
CASSRSREETQYF
>TRBV7-2|NA|13|NA|TRBJ1-2
TGTGCCAGCAGCTTATCTGGAATCTATGGCTACACCTTC
CASSLSGIYGYTF
>TRBV5-1|few|12|NA|TRBJ2-1
TGCGCCAGCAGCTTGGAAGCGGGCGAGCAGTTCTTC
CASSLEAGEQFF
>TRBV30|few|16|TRBD1|TRBJ1-5
TGTGCCTGGAGTTATGGACGGCAGGGGGCAGGTCAGCCCCAGCATTTT
CAWSYGRQGAGQPQHF
>TRBV28|few|14|NA|TRBJ2-6
TGTGCCAGCAGCCGCCTCTCTGGGGCCAACGTCCTGACTTTC
CASSRLSGANVLTF
>TRBV15|NA|14|NA|TRBJ2-7
TGTGCCACCAGCAGAGAGGGGCTTCCCTACGAGCAGTACTTC
CATSREGLPYEQYF
>TRBV11-2|NA|16|NA|TRBJ2-3
TGTGCCAGCAGCTTATACAGGTTCGGCGGCACAGATACGCAGTATTTT
CASSLYRFGGTDTQYF
>TRBV9|NA|14|TRBD1|TRBJ1-6
TGTGCCAGCAGCGTAAGACAGGGGGATTCACCCCTCCACTTT
CASSVRQGDSPLHF
>TRBV5-1|few|14|NA|TRBJ1-2
TGCGCCAGCAGCCAGGACGGTACCCCCTATGGCTACACCTTC
CASSQDGTPYGYTF
>TRBV28|few|15|NA|TRBJ1-1
TGTGCCAGCAGTTTATTGGGGGGTCGGAACACTGAAGCTTTCTTT
CASSLLGGRNTEAFF
>TRBV18|few|13|NA|TRBJ2-1
TGTGCCAGCTCACCAACAGGGGAGGGCGAGCAGTTCTTC
CASSPTGEGEQFF
>TRBV28|NA|15|NA|TRBJ1-2
TGTGCCAGCAGTTTAGACGTGGTTGTGAACTATGGCTACACCTTC
CASSLDVVVNYGYTF
>TRBV25-1|once|14|NA|TRBJ1-4
TGTGCCAGCAGTGATGATCAGGGTGACGAAAAACTGTTTTTT
CASSDDQGDEKLFF
>TRBV18|NA|15|TRBD1|TRBJ1-5
TGTGCCAGCTCGCCCACTACAGGGGCTAATCAGCCCCAGCATTTT
CASSPTTGANQPQHF
>TRBV18|NA|15|TRBD1|TRBJ1-4
TGTGCCAGCTCACCGCGGACAGGGGTAGACGAAAAACTGTTTTTT
CASSPRTGVDEKLFF
>TRBV19|NA|13|NA|TRBJ1-5
TGTGCCAGTAATATCCAGGCTAATCAGCCCCAGCATTTT
CASNIQANQPQHF
>TRBV28|NA|14|TRBD2|TRBJ2-1
TGTGCCAGCAGTTTTCGGACTAGCGGGGGCCCGGCGTTCTTC
CASSFRTSGGPAFF